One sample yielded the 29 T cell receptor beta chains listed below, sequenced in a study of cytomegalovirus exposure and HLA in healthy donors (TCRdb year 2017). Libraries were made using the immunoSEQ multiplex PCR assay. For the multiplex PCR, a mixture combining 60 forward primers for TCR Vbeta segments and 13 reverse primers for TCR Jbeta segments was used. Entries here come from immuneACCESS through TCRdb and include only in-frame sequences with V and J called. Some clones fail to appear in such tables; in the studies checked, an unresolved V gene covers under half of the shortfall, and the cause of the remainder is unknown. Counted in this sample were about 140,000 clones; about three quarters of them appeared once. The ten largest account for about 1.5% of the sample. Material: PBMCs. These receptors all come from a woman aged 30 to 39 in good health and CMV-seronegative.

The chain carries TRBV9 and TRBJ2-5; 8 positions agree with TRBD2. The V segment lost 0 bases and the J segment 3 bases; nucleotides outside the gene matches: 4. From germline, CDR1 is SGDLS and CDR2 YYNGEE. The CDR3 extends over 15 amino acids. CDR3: CASSVAGGPKETQYF. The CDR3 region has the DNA TGTGCCAGCAGCGTAGCGGGAGGGCCGAAAGAGACCCAGTACTTC. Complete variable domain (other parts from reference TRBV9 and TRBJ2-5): DSGVTQTPKHLITATGQRVTLRCSPRSGDLSVYWYQQSLDQGLQFLIQYYNGEERAKGNILERFSAQQFPDLHSELNLSSLELGDSALYFCASSVAGGPKETQYFGPGTRLLVL.

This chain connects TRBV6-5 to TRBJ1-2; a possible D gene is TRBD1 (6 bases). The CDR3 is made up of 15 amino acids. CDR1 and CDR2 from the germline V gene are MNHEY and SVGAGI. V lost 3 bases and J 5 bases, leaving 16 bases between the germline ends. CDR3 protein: CASSYGPETGYGYTF. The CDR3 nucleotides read TGTGCCAGCAGTTATGGCCCAGAGACAGGATATGGCTACACCTTC.

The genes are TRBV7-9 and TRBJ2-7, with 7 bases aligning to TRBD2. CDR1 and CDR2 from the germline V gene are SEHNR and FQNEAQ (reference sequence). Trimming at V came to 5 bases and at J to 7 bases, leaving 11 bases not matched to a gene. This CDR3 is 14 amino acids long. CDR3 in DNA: TGTGCCAGCAGCCCGCTAGCGGCCTTGGGTGAGCAGTACTTC. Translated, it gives CASSPLAALGEQYF. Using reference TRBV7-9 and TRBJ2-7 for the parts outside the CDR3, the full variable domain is DTGVSQNPRHKITKRGQNVTFRCDPISEHNRLYWYRQTLGQGPEFLTYFQNEAQLEKSRLLSDRFSAERPKGSFSTLEIQRTEQGDSAMYLCASSPLAALGEQYFGPGTRLTVT.

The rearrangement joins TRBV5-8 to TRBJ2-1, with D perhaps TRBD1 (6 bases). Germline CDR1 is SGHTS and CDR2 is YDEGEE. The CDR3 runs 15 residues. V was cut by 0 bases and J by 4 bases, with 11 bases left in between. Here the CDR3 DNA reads TGTGCCAGCAGCTTGGACAGGGCGGCTTACAATGAGCAGTTCTTC. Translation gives CASSLDRAAYNEQFF. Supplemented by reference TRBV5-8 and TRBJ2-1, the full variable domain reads EAGVTQSPTHLIKTRGQQATLRCSPISGHTSVYWYQQALGLGLQFLLWYDEGEERNRGNFPPRFSGRQFPNYSSELNVNALELEDSALYLCASSLDRAAYNEQFFGPGTRLTVL.

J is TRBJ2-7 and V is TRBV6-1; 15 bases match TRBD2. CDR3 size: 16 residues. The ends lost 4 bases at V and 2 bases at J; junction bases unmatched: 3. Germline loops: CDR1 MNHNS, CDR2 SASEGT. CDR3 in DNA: TGTGCCAGCAGTGGGTGGACTAGCGGGAGGGCCTACGAGCAGTACTTC. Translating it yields CASSGWTSGRAYEQYF.

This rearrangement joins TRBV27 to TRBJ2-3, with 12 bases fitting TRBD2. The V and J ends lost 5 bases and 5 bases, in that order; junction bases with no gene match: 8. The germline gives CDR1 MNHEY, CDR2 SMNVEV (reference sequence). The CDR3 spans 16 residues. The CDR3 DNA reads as TGTGCCAGCAGTATCCAACTAGCGGGGGGTGTAGATACGCAGTATTTT. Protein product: CASSIQLAGGVDTQYF.

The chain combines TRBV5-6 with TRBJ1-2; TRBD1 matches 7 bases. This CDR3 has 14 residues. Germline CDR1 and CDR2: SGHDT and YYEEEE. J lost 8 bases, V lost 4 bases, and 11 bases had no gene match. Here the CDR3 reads CASSTRRGATGYTF. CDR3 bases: TGTGCCAGCAGCACACGCAGGGGGGCGACCGGCTACACCTTC.

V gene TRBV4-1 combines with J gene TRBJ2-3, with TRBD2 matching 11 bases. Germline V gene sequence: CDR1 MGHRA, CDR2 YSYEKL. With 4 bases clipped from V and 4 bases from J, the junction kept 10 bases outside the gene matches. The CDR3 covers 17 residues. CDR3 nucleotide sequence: TGCGCCAGCAGCCCGGGACTAGCGGCGTCGTTGGCAGATACGCAGTATTTT. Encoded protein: CASSPGLAASLADTQYF.

The CDR3 DNA is TGTGCCAGCAGCTTAACCCTAGCGGGAGGACCAGGCGAGCAGTTCTTC. Encoded protein: CASSLTLAGGPGEQFF. This rearrangement joins TRBV7-3 to TRBJ2-1, with 11 bases lining up with TRBD2. V shed 0 bases and J 10 bases; nucleotides not matched to a gene: 8. CDR1 SGHTA and CDR2 FQGTGA come from the germline V gene. The CDR3 length is 16 residues.

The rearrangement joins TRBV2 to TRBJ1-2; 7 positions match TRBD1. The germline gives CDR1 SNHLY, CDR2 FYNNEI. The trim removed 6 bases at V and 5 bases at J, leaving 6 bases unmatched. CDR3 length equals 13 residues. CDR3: CASRGDSKYGYTF. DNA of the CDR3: TGTGCCAGCAGGGGGGACAGCAAGTATGGCTACACCTTC.

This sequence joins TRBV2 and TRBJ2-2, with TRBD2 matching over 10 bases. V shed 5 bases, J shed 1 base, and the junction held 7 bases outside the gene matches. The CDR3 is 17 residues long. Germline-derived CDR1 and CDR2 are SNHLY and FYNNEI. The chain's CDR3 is CASSRGLAELNTGELFF. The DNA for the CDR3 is TGTGCCAGCAGTCGCGGACTAGCGGAACTGAACACCGGGGAGCTGTTTTTT.

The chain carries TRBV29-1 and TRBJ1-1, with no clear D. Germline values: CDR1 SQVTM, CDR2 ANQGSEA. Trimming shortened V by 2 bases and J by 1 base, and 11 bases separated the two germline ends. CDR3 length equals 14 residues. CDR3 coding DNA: TGCAGCGTTGAACCGCGGCACACGAACACTGAAGCTTTCTTT. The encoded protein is CSVEPRHTNTEAFF. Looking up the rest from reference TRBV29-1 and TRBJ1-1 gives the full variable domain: SAVISQKPSRDICQRGTSLTIQCQVDSQVTMMFWYRQQPGQSLTLIATANQGSEATYESGFVIDKFPISRPNLTFSTLTVSNMSPEDSSIYLCSVEPRHTNTEAFFGQGTRLTVV.

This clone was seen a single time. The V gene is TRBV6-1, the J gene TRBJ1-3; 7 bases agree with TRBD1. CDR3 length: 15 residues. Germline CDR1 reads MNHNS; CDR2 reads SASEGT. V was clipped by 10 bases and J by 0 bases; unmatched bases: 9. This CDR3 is CAIIQGQGSGNTIYF. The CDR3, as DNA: TGTGCCATCATACAGGGGCAAGGCTCTGGAAACACCATATATTTT.

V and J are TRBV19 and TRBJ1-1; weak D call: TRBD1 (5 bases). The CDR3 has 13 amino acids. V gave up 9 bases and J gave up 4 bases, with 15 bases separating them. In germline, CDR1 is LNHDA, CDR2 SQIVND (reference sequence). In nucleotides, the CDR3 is TGTGCCAGCTGGGGGATGGGAGGCACTGAAGCTTTCTTT. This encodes CASWGMGGTEAFF.

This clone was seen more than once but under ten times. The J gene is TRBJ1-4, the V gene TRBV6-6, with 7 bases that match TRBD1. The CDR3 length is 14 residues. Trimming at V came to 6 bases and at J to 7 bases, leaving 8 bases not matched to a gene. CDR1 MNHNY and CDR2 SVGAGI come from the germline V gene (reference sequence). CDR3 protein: CASSLTGLGEKLFF. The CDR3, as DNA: TGTGCCAGCAGCCTGACAGGGTTGGGTGAAAAACTGTTTTTT.

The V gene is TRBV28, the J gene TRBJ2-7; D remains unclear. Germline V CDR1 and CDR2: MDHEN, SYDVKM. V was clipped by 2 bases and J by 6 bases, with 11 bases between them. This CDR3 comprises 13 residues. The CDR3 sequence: CASSLRPGVEQYF. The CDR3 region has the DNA TGTGCCAGCAGTTTAAGGCCGGGTGTCGAGCAGTACTTC.

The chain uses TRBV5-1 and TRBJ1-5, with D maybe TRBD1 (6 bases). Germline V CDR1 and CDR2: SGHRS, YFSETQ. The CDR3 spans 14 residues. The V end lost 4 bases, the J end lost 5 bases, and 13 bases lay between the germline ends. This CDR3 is CASSPGDRYQPQHF. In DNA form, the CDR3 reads TGCGCCAGCAGCCCAGGGGATCGGTATCAGCCCCAGCATTTT.

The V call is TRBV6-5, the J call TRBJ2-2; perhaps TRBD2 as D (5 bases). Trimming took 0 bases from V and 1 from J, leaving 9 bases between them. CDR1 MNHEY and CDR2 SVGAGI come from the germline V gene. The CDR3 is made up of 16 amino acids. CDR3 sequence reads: CASSYSFAGNTGELFF. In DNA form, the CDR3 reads TGTGCCAGCAGTTACTCCTTCGCGGGGAACACCGGGGAGCTGTTTTTT.

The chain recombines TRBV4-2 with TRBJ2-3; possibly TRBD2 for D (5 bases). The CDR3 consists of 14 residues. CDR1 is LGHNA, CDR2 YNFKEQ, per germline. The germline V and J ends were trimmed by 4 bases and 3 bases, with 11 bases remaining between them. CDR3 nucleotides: TGTGCCAGCAGCCGGGAGTACGAGACAGATACGCAGTATTTT. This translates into CASSREYETDTQYF.

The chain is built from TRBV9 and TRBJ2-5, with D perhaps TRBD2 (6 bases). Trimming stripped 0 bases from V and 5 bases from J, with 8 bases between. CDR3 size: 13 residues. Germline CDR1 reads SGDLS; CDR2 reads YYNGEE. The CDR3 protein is CASSVAGGETQYF. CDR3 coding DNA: TGTGCCAGCAGCGTAGCTGGGGGGGAGACCCAGTACTTC.

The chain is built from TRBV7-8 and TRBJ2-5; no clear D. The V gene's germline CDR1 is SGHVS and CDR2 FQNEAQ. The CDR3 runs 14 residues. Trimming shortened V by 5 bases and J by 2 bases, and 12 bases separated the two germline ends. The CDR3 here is CASSPDKAQETQYF. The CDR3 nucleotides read TGTGCCAGCAGCCCAGACAAGGCTCAAGAGACCCAGTACTTC.

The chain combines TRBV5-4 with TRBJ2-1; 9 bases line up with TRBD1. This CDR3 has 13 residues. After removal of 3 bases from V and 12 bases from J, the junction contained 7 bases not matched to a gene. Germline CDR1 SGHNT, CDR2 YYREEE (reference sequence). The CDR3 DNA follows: TGTGCCAGCAGCTCACAGGGGGCGGCCTTGCAGTTCTTC. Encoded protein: CASSSQGAALQFF.

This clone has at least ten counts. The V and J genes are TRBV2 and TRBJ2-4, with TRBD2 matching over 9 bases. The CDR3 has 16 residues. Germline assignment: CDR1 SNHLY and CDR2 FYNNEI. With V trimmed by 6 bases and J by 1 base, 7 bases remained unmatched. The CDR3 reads CASRLSGRSAKNIQYF. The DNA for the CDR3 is TGTGCCAGCAGGCTAAGCGGGAGGTCGGCCAAAAACATTCAGTACTTC.

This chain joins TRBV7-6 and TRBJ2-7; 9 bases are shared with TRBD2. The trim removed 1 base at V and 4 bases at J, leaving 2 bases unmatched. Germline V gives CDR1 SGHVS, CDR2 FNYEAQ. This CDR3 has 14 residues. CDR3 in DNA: TGTGCCAGCAGCTTAGGGGCGGGGGGGTACGAGCAGTACTTC. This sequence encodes CASSLGAGGYEQYF.

The CDR3 sequence: CASCEWGVTNIQYF. The CDR3 nucleotides are TGTGCCAGCTGCGAGTGGGGGGTGACAAACATTCAGTACTTC. This chain joins TRBV11-2 and TRBJ2-4; weak D call: TRBD2 (6 bases). Trimming pared 8 bases from V and 6 bases from J, leaving 17 bases between. The CDR3 is 14 residues long. Germline-derived CDR1 and CDR2 are SGHAT and FQNNGV.

This chain's CDR3 is CASSPRDRGEKLFF. The CDR3, as DNA: TGTGCCAGCTCACCACGAGACAGGGGTGAAAAACTGTTTTTT. The rearrangement joins TRBV18 to TRBJ1-4, with 8 positions matching TRBD1. V gave up 1 base and J gave up 7 bases; unmatched junction bases: 2. The CDR3 consists of 14 residues. Per the germline V gene, CDR1 is KGHSH and CDR2 is LQKENI.

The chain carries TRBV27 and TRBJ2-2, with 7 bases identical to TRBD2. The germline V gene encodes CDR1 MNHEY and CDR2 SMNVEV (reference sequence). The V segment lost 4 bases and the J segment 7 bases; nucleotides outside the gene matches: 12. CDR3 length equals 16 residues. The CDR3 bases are TGTGCCAGCAGTTCGCCCGGGGGGACTATCAGCGGGGAGCTGTTTTTT. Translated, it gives CASSSPGGTISGELFF.

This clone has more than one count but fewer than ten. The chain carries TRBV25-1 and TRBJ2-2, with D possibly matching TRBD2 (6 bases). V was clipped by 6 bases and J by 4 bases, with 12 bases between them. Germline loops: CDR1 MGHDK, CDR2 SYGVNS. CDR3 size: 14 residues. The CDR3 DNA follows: TGTGCCAGCAGGACCCTCGGGGGCACCGGGGAGCTGTTTTTT. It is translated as CASRTLGGTGELFF.

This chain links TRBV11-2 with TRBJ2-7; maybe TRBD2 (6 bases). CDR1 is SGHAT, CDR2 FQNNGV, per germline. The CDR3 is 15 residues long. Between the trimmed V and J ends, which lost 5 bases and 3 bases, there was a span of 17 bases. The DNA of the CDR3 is TGTGCCAGCAGCACGCACGGGACTCGCCTCTACGAGCAGTACTTC. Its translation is CASSTHGTRLYEQYF.